The clone carrying this T cell receptor (beta chain) was picked up a small number of times. Antigen specificity is unknown. V gave up 4 bases and J gave up 6 bases; unmatched junction bases: 3. Germline V lookup: CDR1 WSHSY, CDR2 SAAADI. The CDR3 length is 14 residues. Sequencing targeted expressed TCRB transcripts, as all isolated RNA had been reverse transcribed. Repertoires were generated with immunoSEQ multiplex PCR, while TCRdb's copy carries only in-frame clones and drops some. Of 200,000 to 250,000 clones listed, 27% are singletons. This sample is drawn from a study of beta chain features in type 1 diabetes. Overall study results and limits: There was a moderate but significant shortening of TCRB CDR3s in all four CD4+ subsets of Type 1 diabetes patients.

The chain employs TRBV10-2 and TRBJ2-1; TRBD1 matches 10 bases. The TCR sequence derives from a man younger than 40 in good health. Sequencing was performed on central memory CD4+ T cells from blood. The CDR3 is CASSGDRGSNEQFF. CDR3 sequence (DNA): TGCGCCAGCAGTGGGGACAGGGGAAGCAATGAGCAGTTCTTC.